Below are 12 T cell receptor beta chains sequenced from a single sample in a study of response to subunit inactivated influenza vaccine. TCRdb re-analysed the RT-PCR reads in MiXCR, keeping a single row per CDR3 protein. The data contain some 640,000 distinct CDR3 sequences, 11% to 15% of them singletons. Specimen: PBMCs from blood, collected 14 days before vaccination. The receptors derive from a man in his fifties or sixties who received an inactivated influenza vaccine.

The V call is TRBV5-1, the J call TRBJ2-5; no clear D gene. V dropped 6 bases and J dropped 5 bases, with 17 bases sitting between them. In germline, CDR1 is SGHRS, CDR2 YFSETQ. This CDR3 contains 14 residues. CDR3 nucleotides: TGCGCCAGCATGGCCGGTAGGGTTGGGGAGACCCAGTACTTC. The encoded protein is CASMAGRVGETQYF.

The V and J genes are TRBV6-5 and TRBJ1-1, with a possible D match to TRBD1 (5 bases). V was shortened by 0 bases and J by 5 bases, with 16 bases between the two germline ends. CDR3 length equals 16 residues. The germline V gene has CDR1 MNHEY and CDR2 SVGAGI. In nucleotides, the CDR3 is TGTGCCAGCAGTTACTCGAGGGGCGGGGTGGGTACTGAAGCTTTCTTT. Translating gives CASSYSRGGVGTEAFF.

The sample holds many counts of this clonotype. The genes are TRBV4-3 and TRBJ1-4; D gene ambiguous. The CDR3 sequence is 13 residues long. Trimming left V 0 bases short and J 7 bases short, with 6 bases between. CDR1 and CDR2 (germline): LGHNA, YSLEER. Here the CDR3 reads CASSQDFGEKLFF. DNA for the CDR3: TGCGCCAGCAGCCAAGATTTCGGTGAAAAACTGTTTTTT.

The chain combines TRBV20-1 with TRBJ1-5; D call uncertain. CDR3 size: 16 residues. V lost 1 base to trimming and J lost 3 bases, with 16 bases between them. Germline CDR1 is DFQATT and CDR2 is SNEGSKA (reference sequence). The CDR3 region has the DNA TGCAGTGCTAGAGGAGAACCGGGTCAGTACAATCAGCCCCAGCATTTT. As protein: CSARGEPGQYNQPQHF.

V and J are TRBV20-1 and TRBJ2-7, with TRBD1 matching over 8 bases. The CDR3 spans 16 residues. The trim removed 5 bases at V and 5 bases at J, leaving 17 bases unmatched. CDR1 DFQATT and CDR2 SNEGSKA come from the germline V gene (reference sequence). In nucleotides, the CDR3 is TGCAGTGCTCCAGAGACGAGGACAGGGATTCACCACGAGCAGTACTTC. Protein product: CSAPETRTGIHHEQYF.

This clonotype was seen only once. The genes are TRBV30 and TRBJ2-3; D is unclear. The CDR3 sequence is 16 residues long. The V and J ends lost 2 bases and 2 bases respectively, with 17 bases between them. The germline V gene encodes CDR1 GTSNPN and CDR2 SVGIG (reference sequence). The CDR3 sequence: CAWSTVWPFLTDTQYF. The CDR3 nucleotides are TGTGCCTGGAGTACCGTTTGGCCCTTTCTCACAGATACGCAGTATTTT. The full variable domain, with the rest looked up from reference TRBV30 and TRBJ2-3, is SQTIHQWPATLVQPVGSPLSLECTVEGTSNPNLYWYRQAAGRGLQLLFYSVGIGQISSEVPQNLSASRPQDRQFILSSKKLLLSDSGFYLCAWSTVWPFLTDTQYFGPGTRLTVL.

V gene TRBV7-2 combines with J gene TRBJ2-1; D not certain. The CDR3 is 13 amino acids. The V end was cut by 7 bases, the J end by 4 bases, with 11 bases between. Germline V gives CDR1 SGHTA, CDR2 FQGNSA. CDR3 protein: CASTIGPYNEQFF. The CDR3 DNA is TGTGCCAGCACGATTGGACCTTACAATGAGCAGTTCTTC.

The gene calls are TRBV10-2 and TRBJ2-7, with D possibly matching TRBD1 (5 bases). The CDR3 is 15 residues long. Germline CDR1 WSHSY, CDR2 SAAADI. The ends were cut back, 3 bases at V and 3 bases at J, with 15 bases in the middle. The CDR3 region is CASSDRRQGDYEQYF. In DNA form, the CDR3 reads TGCGCCAGCAGTGACCGAAGGCAGGGTGACTACGAGCAGTACTTC.

J is TRBJ2-3 and V is TRBV15, with TRBD2 as a possible D gene (5 bases). Trimming took 1 base from V and 0 from J, leaving 14 bases between them. The CDR3 length is 17 residues. CDR1 is LNHNV, CDR2 YYDKDF, per germline (reference sequence). The CDR3 nucleotides read TGTGCCACCAGCAGAGGGGCCGGAGGAGCTAGCACAGATACGCAGTATTTT. It codes for CATSRGAGGASTDTQYF.

The chain links TRBV6-5 to TRBJ2-7, with D possibly being TRBD1 or TRBD2 (5 bases each). Germline assignment: CDR1 MNHEY and CDR2 SVGAGI. The CDR3 has 14 residues. V was pared by 2 bases and J by 2 bases, with 10 bases between. CDR3 DNA sequence: TGTGCCAGCAGTTACGGGGGATGGACCTACGAGCAGTACTTC. Translating it yields CASSYGGWTYEQYF.

This chain links TRBV19 with TRBJ2-3; 9 bases are shared with TRBD1. The trim removed 7 bases at V and 0 bases at J, leaving 5 bases unmatched. Germline V gene sequence: CDR1 LNHDA, CDR2 SQIVND (reference sequence). The CDR3 has 15 residues. Here the CDR3 DNA reads TGTGCCAGTACCGACAGGGGGTCTAGCACAGATACGCAGTATTTT. Translated, it gives CASTDRGSSTDTQYF.

In its sample, this clonotype was seen many times. The rearrangement joins TRBV29-1 to TRBJ2-5; weak D call: TRBD2 (5 bases). Germline-derived CDR1 and CDR2 are SQVTM and ANQGSEA. This CDR3 spans 11 amino acids. V lost 4 bases and J lost 10, with 13 bases in between. The CDR3 here is CSVVGLGDQYF. Written as DNA, the CDR3 is TGCAGCGTTGTTGGACTCGGAGACCAGTACTTC.